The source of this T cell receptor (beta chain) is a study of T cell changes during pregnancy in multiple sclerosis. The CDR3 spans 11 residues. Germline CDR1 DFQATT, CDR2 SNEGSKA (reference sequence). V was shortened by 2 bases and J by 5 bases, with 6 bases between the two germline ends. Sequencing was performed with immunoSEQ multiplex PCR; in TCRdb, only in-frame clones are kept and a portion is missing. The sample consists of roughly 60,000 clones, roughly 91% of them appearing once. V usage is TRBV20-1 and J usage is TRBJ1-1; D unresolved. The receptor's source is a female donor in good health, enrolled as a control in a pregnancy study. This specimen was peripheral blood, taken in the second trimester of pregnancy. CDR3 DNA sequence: TGCAGTGCTAGACAGGAAACTGAAGCTTTCTTT. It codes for CSARQETEAFF.